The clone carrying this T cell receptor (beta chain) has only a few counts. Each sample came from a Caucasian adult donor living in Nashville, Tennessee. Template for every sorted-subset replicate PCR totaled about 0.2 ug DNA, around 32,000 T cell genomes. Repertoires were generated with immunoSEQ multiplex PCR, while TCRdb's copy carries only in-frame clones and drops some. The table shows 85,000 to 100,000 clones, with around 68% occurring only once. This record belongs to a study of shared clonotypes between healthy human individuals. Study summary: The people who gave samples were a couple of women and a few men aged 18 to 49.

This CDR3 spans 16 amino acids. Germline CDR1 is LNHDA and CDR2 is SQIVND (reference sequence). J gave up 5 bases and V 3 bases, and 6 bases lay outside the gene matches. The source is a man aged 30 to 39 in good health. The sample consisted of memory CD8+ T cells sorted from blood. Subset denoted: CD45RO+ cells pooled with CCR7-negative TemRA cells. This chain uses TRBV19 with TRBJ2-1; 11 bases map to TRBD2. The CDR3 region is CASSIGTSGLNNEQFF. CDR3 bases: TGTGCCAGTAGTATTGGGACTAGCGGTCTCAACAATGAGCAGTTCTTC.